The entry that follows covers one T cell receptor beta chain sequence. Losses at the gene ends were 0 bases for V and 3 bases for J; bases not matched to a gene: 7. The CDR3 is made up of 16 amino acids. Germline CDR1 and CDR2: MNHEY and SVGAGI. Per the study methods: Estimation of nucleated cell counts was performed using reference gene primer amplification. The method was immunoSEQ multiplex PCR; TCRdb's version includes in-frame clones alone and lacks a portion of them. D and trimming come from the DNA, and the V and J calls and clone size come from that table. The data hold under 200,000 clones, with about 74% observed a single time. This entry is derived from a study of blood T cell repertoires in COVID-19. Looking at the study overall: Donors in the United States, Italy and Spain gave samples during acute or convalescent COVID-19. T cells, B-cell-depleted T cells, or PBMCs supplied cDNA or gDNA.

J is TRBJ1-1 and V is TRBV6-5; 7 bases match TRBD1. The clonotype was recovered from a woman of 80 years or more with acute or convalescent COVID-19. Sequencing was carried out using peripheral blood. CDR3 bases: TGTGCCAGCAGTTACTCCCCAGGGGGGATGGACACTGAAGCTTTCTTT. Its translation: CASSYSPGGMDTEAFF.